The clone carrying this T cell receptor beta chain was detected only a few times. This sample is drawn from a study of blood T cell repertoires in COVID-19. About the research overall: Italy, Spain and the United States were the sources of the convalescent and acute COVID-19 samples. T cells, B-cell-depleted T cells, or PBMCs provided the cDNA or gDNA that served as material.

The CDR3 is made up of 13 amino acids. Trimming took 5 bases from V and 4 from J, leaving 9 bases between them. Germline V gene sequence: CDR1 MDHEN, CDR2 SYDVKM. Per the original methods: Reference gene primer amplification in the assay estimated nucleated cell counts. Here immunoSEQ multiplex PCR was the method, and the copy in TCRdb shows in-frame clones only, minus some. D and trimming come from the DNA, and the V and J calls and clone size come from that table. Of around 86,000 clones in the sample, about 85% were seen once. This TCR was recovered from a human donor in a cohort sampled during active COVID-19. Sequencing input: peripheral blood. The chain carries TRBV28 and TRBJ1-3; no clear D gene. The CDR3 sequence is CASSETTGNTIYF. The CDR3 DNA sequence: TGTGCCAGCAGTGAAACGACAGGAAACACCATATATTTT.